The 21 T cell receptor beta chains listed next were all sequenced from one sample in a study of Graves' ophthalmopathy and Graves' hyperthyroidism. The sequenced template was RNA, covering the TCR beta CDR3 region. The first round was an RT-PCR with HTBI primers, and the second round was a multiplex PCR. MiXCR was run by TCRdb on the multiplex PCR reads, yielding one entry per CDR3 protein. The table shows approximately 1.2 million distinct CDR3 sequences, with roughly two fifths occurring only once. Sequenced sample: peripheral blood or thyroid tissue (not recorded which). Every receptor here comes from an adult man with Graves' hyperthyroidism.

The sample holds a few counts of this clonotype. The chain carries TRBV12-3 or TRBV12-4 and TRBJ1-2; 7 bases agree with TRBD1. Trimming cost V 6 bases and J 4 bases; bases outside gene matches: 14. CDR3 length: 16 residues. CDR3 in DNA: TGTGCCAGCAGCTTAACCTGGGGACAGCCAAGCTATGGCTACACCTTC. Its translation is CASSLTWGQPSYGYTF.

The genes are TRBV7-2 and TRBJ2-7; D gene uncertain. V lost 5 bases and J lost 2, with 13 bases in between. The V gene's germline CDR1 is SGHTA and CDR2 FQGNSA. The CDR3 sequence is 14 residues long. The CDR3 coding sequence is TGTGCCAGCAGCGAGCCTCGGTCTCCCTACGAGCAGTACTTC. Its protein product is CASSEPRSPYEQYF.

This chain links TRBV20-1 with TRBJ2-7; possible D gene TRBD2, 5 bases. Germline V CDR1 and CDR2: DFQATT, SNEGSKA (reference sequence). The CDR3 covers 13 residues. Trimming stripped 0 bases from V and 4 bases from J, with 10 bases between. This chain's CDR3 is CSAREWRGYEQYF. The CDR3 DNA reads TGCAGTGCTAGAGAGTGGAGAGGGTACGAGCAGTACTTC.

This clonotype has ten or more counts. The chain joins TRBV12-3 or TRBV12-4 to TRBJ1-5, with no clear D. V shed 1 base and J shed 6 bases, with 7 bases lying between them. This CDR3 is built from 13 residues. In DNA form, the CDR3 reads TGTGCCAGCAGTTTAGTGGTGAGTCAGCCCCAGCATTTT. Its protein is CASSLVVSQPQHF.

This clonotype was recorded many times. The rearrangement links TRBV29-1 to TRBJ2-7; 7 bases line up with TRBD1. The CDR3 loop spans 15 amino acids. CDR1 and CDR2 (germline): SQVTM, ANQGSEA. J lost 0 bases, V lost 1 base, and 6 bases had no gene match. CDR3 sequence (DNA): TGCAGCGTTGAAGGTGGGGACAGCAGCTCCTACGAGCAGTACTTC. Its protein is CSVEGGDSSSYEQYF.

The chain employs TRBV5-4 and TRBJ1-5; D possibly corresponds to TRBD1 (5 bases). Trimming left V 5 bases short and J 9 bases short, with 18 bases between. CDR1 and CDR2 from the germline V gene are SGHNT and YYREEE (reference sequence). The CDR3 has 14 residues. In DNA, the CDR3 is TGTGCCAGCAGGGGGGGACTCGAGGGGTTGCCCCAGCATTTT. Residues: CASRGGLEGLPQHF.

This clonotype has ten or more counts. The CDR3 here is CASSIGPLTNTEAFF. DNA for the CDR3: TGTGCCAGTAGTATAGGGCCGTTAACGAACACTGAAGCTTTCTTT. The chain combines TRBV19 with TRBJ1-1; D is unclear. Germline V gives CDR1 LNHDA, CDR2 SQIVND (reference sequence). The CDR3 runs 15 residues. Trimming took off 1 base at V and 1 base at J, with 10 bases between the two ends. Complete variable domain (other parts from reference TRBV19 and TRBJ1-1): DGGITQSPKYLFRKEGQNVTLSCEQNLNHDAMYWYRQDPGQGLRLIYYSQIVNDFQKGDIAEGYSVSREKKESFPLTVTSAQKNPTAFYLCASSIGPLTNTEAFFGQGTRLTVV.

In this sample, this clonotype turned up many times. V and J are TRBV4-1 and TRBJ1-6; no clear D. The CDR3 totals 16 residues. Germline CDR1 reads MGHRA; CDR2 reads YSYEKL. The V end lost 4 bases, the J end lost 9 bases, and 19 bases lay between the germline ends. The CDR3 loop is CASSPGPSSKISPLHF. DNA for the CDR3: TGCGCCAGCAGCCCCGGGCCGAGCAGCAAAATTTCACCCCTCCACTTT.

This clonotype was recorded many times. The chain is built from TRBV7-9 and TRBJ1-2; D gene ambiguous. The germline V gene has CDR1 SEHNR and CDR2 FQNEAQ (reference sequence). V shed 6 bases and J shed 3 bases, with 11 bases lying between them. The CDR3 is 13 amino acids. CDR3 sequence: CASRTQLDYGYTF. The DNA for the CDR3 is TGTGCCAGCAGAACACAGCTTGACTATGGCTACACCTTC.

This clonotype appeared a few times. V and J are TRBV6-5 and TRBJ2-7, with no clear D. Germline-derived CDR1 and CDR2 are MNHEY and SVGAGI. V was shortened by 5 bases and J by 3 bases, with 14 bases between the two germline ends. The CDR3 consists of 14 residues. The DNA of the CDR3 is TGTGCCAGCAGTATTGGACCTACCCGCTACGAGCAGTACTTC. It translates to CASSIGPTRYEQYF.

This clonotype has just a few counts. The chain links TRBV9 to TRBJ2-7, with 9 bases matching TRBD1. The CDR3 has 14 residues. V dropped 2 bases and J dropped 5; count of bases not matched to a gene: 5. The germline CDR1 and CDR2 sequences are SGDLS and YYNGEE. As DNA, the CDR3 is TGTGCCAGCAGCGTCGGGACAGGGTTGGACGAGCAGTACTTC. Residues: CASSVGTGLDEQYF.

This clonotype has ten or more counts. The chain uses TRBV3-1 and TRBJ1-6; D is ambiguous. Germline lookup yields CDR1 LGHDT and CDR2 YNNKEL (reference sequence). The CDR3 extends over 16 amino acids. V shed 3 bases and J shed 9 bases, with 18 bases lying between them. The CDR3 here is CASSQRHQMRPSPLHF. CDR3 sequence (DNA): TGTGCCAGCAGCCAGCGACACCAAATGCGGCCTTCACCCCTCCACTTT.

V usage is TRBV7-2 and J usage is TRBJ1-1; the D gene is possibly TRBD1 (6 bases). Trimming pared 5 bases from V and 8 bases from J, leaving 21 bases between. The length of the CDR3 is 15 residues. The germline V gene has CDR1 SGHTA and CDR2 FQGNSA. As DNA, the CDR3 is TGTGCCAGCAGCCCTTGGCCGGGCGGGGGGGCGGAAGCTTTCTTT. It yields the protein CASSPWPGGGAEAFF.

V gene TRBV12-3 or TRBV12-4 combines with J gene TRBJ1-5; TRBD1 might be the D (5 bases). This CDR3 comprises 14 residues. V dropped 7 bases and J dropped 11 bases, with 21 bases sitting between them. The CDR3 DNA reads TGTGCCAGCACCGCGACGGGGATGGGGCAGACCCAGCATTTT. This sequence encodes CASTATGMGQTQHF.

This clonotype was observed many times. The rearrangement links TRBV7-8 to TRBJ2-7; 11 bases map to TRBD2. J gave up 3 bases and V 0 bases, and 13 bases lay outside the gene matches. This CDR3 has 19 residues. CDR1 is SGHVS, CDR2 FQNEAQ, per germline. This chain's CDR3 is CASSLAALAGVLGDYEQYF. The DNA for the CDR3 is TGTGCCAGCAGCTTAGCGGCACTAGCGGGAGTCCTGGGCGACTACGAGCAGTACTTC. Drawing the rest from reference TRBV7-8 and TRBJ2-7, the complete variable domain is GAGVSQSPRYKVAKRGQDVALRCDPISGHVSLFWYQQALGQGPEFLTYFQNEAQLDKSGLPSDRFFAERPEGSVSTLKIQRTQQEDSAVYLCASSLAALAGVLGDYEQYFGPGTRLTVT.

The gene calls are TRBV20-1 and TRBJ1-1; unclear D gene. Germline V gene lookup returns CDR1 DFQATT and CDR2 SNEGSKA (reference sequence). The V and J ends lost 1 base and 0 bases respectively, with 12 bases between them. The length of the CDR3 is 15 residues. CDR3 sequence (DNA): TGCAGTGCTAGAGCGGGCGGTAGGATGAACACTGAAGCTTTCTTT. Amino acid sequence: CSARAGGRMNTEAFF.

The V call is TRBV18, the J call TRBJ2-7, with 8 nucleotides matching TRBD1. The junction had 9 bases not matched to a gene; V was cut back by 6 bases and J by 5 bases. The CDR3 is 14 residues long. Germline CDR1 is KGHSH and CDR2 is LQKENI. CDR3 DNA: TGTGCCAGCTCCCCCCGGACAGGGAAGGACGAGCAGTACTTC. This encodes CASSPRTGKDEQYF. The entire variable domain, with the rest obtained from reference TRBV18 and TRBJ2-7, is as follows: NAGVMQNPRHLVRRRGQEARLRCSPMKGHSHVYWYRQLPEEGLKFMVYLQKENIIDESGMPKERFSAEFPKEGPSILRIQQVVRGDSAAYFCASSPRTGKDEQYFGPGTRLTVT.

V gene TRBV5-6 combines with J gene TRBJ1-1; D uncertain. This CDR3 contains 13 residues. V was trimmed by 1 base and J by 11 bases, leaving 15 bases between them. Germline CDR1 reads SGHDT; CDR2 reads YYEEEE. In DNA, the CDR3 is TGTGCCAGCAGCTTGTCGGCAGGAACGGCCGCTTTCTTT. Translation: CASSLSAGTAAFF.

This CDR3 reads CASSELGGENTGELFF. For the CDR3, the DNA is TGTGCCAGCAGTGAATTGGGCGGAGAGAACACCGGGGAGCTGTTTTTT. J is TRBJ2-2 and V is TRBV25-1; unclear D gene. Looked up from germline, CDR1 is MGHDK and CDR2 is SYGVNS. Trimming removed 1 base from V and 1 base from J, with 10 bases in between. This CDR3 comprises 16 residues.

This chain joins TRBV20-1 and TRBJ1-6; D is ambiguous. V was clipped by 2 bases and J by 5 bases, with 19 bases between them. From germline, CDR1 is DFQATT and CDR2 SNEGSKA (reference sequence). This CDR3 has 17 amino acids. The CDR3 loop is CSARTRGTEGHNSPLHF. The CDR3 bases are TGCAGTGCTAGAACTCGAGGAACGGAGGGTCATAATTCACCCCTCCACTTT.

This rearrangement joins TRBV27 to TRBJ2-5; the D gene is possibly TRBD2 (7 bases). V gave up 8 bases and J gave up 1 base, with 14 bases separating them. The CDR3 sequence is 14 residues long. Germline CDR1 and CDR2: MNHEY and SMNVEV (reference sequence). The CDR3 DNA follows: TGTGCCAGCCTTTCGCGGGGGCCCCAAGAGACCCAGTACTTC. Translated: CASLSRGPQETQYF.